This TCR beta chain was identified during a study of T cell repertoires in cytomegalovirus infection. Study summary: Matching HLA type and CMV infection were both indicated by public TCR beta signatures. Study-level results: Carriers of CMV and the relevant HLA type were discriminated by public TCR beta frequency. The ex vivo response was dominated by HLA-C-restricted CMV-specific TCR beta clonotypes.

CDR3 length equals 13 residues. V shed 6 bases, J shed 8 bases, and the junction held 6 bases outside the gene matches. This clonotype was seen repeatedly, ten times or more. The antigen is not known. Each CDR3 protein gets one entry after TCRdb re-called the reads with MiXCR. Seen here are around 740,000 distinct CDR3 sequences, roughly 35% observed once, and the top ten hold 2.8%. The TCR was taken from a human donor in good health (CMV status not recorded). Some clones in this sample may be carry-over from other donors' samples. The sequencing input was PBMCs. V is TRBV12-3 or TRBV12-4 and J is TRBJ2-1; 8 nucleotides align to TRBD1. The CDR3 is CASSPGQGDEQFF. CDR3 sequence (DNA): TGTGCCAGCAGCCCCGGACAGGGCGATGAGCAGTTCTTC.